One sample yielded the 20 T cell receptor beta chains listed below, sequenced in a study of T-cell memory formation after mild COVID-19. TCRdb re-called the 5' RACE reads with MiXCR, one entry per CDR3 protein. The repertoire has roughly 560,000 distinct CDR3 sequences, around 21% of them found once; the top ten carry approximately 12%. The specimen sequenced was PBMCs or a T cell subset sorted from them (not recorded which). The receptors originated from an adult woman who had mild COVID-19 (a few samples of this study predate the infection). Cell type and time point are not known.

The chain carries TRBV12-3 or TRBV12-4 and TRBJ1-2; 11 bases fit TRBD1. Trimming cost V 5 bases and J 8 bases; bases outside gene matches: 4. The CDR3 totals 13 residues. The CDR3 DNA reads TGTGCCAGCAGTGGGACAGGGGGAGGGGGCTACACCTTC. Translation: CASSGTGGGGYTF.

This clonotype turned up a few times. The V gene is TRBV20-1, the J gene TRBJ2-1; D ambiguous. The CDR3 sequence is 16 residues long. Germline-derived CDR1 and CDR2 are DFQATT and SNEGSKA (reference sequence). V was cut by 6 bases and J by 5 bases, with 23 bases left in between. The CDR3 loop is CSANRLGSWGNNEQFF. In nucleotides, the CDR3 is TGCAGTGCCAACCGCCTCGGGTCCTGGGGTAACAATGAGCAGTTCTTC.

This clonotype was observed a handful of times. The V call is TRBV3-1, the J call TRBJ1-1; 7 bases fit TRBD1. Per germline, CDR1 LGHDT and CDR2 YNNKEL (reference sequence). The CDR3 covers 14 residues. V trimming: 3 bases; J trimming: 11 bases; junction bases outside the gene matches: 12. The CDR3 sequence is CASSQTTGLERAFF. Here the CDR3 DNA reads TGTGCCAGCAGCCAGACGACAGGGTTGGAGCGGGCTTTCTTT.

J is TRBJ2-7 and V is TRBV9; TRBD2 agrees at 7 bases. The CDR3 spans 14 residues. CDR1 and CDR2 (germline): SGDLS, YYNGEE. V shed 3 bases and J 2 bases; nucleotides not matched to a gene: 5. This CDR3 reads CASSGEGVTYEQYF. As DNA, the CDR3 is TGTGCCAGCAGCGGGGAGGGAGTCACCTACGAGCAGTACTTC. Full variable domain (missing parts from reference TRBV9 and TRBJ2-7): DSGVTQTPKHLITATGQRVTLRCSPRSGDLSVYWYQQSLDQGLQFLIQYYNGEERAKGNILERFSAQQFPDLHSELNLSSLELGDSALYFCASSGEGVTYEQYFGPGTRLTVT.

This clonotype was counted a few times. This chain joins TRBV18 and TRBJ1-1; 9 nucleotides line up with TRBD1. This CDR3 spans 14 amino acids. CDR1 and CDR2 (germline): KGHSH, LQKENI. Unmatched junction bases numbered 6, after V lost 6 bases and J lost 4 bases. The chain's CDR3 is CASSPGTGITEAFF. The CDR3 nucleotides read TGTGCCAGCTCTCCCGGGACAGGGATCACTGAAGCTTTCTTT.

The rearrangement links TRBV20-1 to TRBJ1-2; the D is unclear. The CDR3 has 10 residues. CDR1 is DFQATT and CDR2 is SNEGSKA in the germline V gene (reference sequence). The V and J ends lost 5 bases and 6 bases respectively, with 7 bases between them. Here the CDR3 DNA reads TGCAGTGCTGACCCACATGGCTACACCTTC. It codes for CSADPHGYTF.

This chain connects TRBV5-6 to TRBJ2-3, with a weak D call TRBD2 (5 bases). V was clipped by 9 bases and J by 5 bases, with 13 bases between them. The length of the CDR3 is 12 residues. Germline V gene sequence: CDR1 SGHDT, CDR2 YYEEEE. CDR3 sequence: CAIKAGLDTQYF. For the CDR3, the DNA is TGTGCCATTAAGGCGGGTTTAGATACGCAGTATTTT.

In DNA form, the CDR3 reads TGCGCCAGCAGCCACATGGGACAGTTCCAAGAGACCCAGTACTTC. Encoded protein: CASSHMGQFQETQYF. This sequence joins TRBV4-1 and TRBJ2-5; 7 nucleotides agree with TRBD1. From germline, CDR1 is MGHRA and CDR2 YSYEKL. The CDR3 loop spans 15 amino acids. Trimming removed 3 bases from V and 1 base from J; junction bases left unmatched: 5.

As concerns this clonotype: A much more abundant neighbour one base away suggests this may be a read error. J is TRBJ1-1 and V is TRBV12-3 or TRBV12-4; D ambiguous. Trimming removed 5 bases from V and 6 bases from J, with 13 bases in between. CDR3 length equals 13 residues. The CDR3 protein is CASSHTLGPEAFF. The CDR3 coding sequence is TGTGCCAGCAGTCACACTCTGGGCCCTGAAGCTTTCTTT.

The CDR3 loop is CATSDPGGASYEQYF. CDR3 DNA: TGTGCCACCAGTGATCCCGGTGGAGCTTCCTACGAGCAGTACTTC. This sequence joins TRBV24-1 and TRBJ2-7; D remains unclear. V gave up 3 bases and J gave up 1 base, with 12 bases separating them. The CDR3 has 15 residues. From germline, CDR1 is KGHDR and CDR2 SFDVKD.

This clonotype has a handful of counts. The CDR3 coding sequence is TGTGCCAGCAGCTTTAGCGGGGGCCTAGGAGAGACCCAGTACTTC. Translation: CASSFSGGLGETQYF. The V gene is TRBV7-9, the J gene TRBJ2-5; 9 bases agree with TRBD2. The CDR3 is made up of 15 amino acids. Germline CDR1 and CDR2: SEHNR and FQNEAQ (reference sequence). The V gene end was trimmed by 3 bases and the J gene end by 4 bases; junction bases not matched to a gene: 6.

This clonotype was picked up a small number of times. The V and J genes are TRBV18 and TRBJ2-1; weak D call: TRBD2 (5 bases). Germline values: CDR1 KGHSH, CDR2 LQKENI. The CDR3 spans 14 residues. Between the trimmed V and J ends, which lost 3 bases and 7 bases, there was a span of 13 bases. In nucleotides, the CDR3 is TGTGCCAGCTCACCTCGCACTAGTTCTAATGAGCAGTTCTTC. Encoded protein: CASSPRTSSNEQFF.

This chain uses TRBV6-1 with TRBJ1-5, with D unclear. Germline values: CDR1 MNHNS, CDR2 SASEGT. V lost 3 bases, J lost 4 bases, and 7 bases lay in between. The CDR3 totals 13 residues. CDR3 residues: CASSDSVNQPQHF. In nucleotides, the CDR3 is TGTGCCAGCAGTGACTCAGTAAATCAGCCCCAGCATTTT.

This sequence joins TRBV7-3 and TRBJ1-2; D not certain. The V gene lost 4 bases and the J gene lost 0 bases, with 9 bases spanning the gap. Germline-derived CDR1 and CDR2 are SGHTA and FQGTGA. The CDR3 is 14 residues long. This chain's CDR3 is CASSSGVTNYGYTF. The DNA of the CDR3 is TGTGCCAGCAGCTCGGGAGTTACTAACTATGGCTACACCTTC. The full variable domain, completed using reference TRBV7-3 and TRBJ1-2, is GAGVSQTPSNKVTEKGKYVELRCDPISGHTALYWYRQSLGQGPEFLIYFQGTGAADDSGLPNDRFFAVRPEGSVSTLKIQRTERGDSAVYLCASSSGVTNYGYTFGSGTRLTVV.

V is TRBV12-3 or TRBV12-4 and J is TRBJ2-7; TRBD2 aligns across 7 bases. This CDR3 contains 12 residues. Trimming at V came to 2 bases and at J to 6 bases, leaving 1 base not matched to a gene. The CDR3 coding sequence is TGTGCCAGCAGTTTAAGCGGGGCCGAGCAGTACTTC. As protein: CASSLSGAEQYF.

This clonotype was recorded a few times. The rearrangement joins TRBV5-4 to TRBJ2-1, with TRBD2 matching over 11 bases. Germline V gives CDR1 SGHNT, CDR2 YYREEE (reference sequence). This CDR3 is 17 amino acids long. V was clipped by 1 base and J by 7 bases; unmatched bases: 10. The CDR3 DNA reads TGTGCCAGCAGCTTGTTGTCCCTAGCGGGGGGCGGGAATGAGCAGTTCTTC. Protein: CASSLLSLAGGGNEQFF.

This chain joins TRBV3-1 and TRBJ2-5, with D uncertain. There are 11 residues in the CDR3. Trimming took off 3 bases at V and 5 bases at J, with 4 bases between the two ends. Germline lookup yields CDR1 LGHDT and CDR2 YNNKEL (reference sequence). CDR3 amino acids: CASSQMETQYF. Here the CDR3 DNA reads TGTGCCAGCAGCCAGATGGAGACCCAGTACTTC.

CDR3: CASSQEGPGLDTDTQYF. The DNA for the CDR3 is TGCGCCAGCAGCCAAGAGGGTCCAGGGTTGGACACAGATACGCAGTATTTT. This sequence joins TRBV4-1 and TRBJ2-3, with D possibly matching TRBD1 (5 bases). Trimming stripped 0 bases from V and 2 bases from J, with 15 bases between. The CDR3 contains 17 residues. Looked up from germline, CDR1 is MGHRA and CDR2 is YSYEKL.

There are a few counts of this clonotype. The J gene is TRBJ2-1, the V gene TRBV11-2, with TRBD1 identical over 10 bases. The CDR3 runs 14 residues. Germline V gene data show CDR1 as SGHAT and CDR2 as FQNNGV. V gave up 1 base and J gave up 9 bases; unmatched junction bases: 3. The CDR3 DNA reads as TGTGCCAGCAGCTTAGCGACAGGGGGCTTTGAGCAGTTCTTC. Protein: CASSLATGGFEQFF.

This chain connects TRBV6-2 or TRBV6-3 to TRBJ2-1; possible D gene TRBD1, 5 bases. The germline gives CDR1 MNHEY, CDR2 SVGEGT. V lost 2 bases and J 0 bases, leaving 8 bases between the germline ends. The CDR3 contains 15 residues. As DNA, the CDR3 is TGTGCCAGCAGTTACGCAGGGATCTCCTACAATGAGCAGTTCTTC. It yields the protein CASSYAGISYNEQFF.